The clone carrying this T cell receptor beta chain was observed many times. Antigen unknown. Per the germline V gene, CDR1 is SGHVS and CDR2 is FNYEAQ. This CDR3 is built from 15 residues. V shed 5 bases and J shed 2 bases, with 15 bases lying between them. Amplification of TCR beta CDR3 regions was performed using RNA transcripts as template. Carried out on the TCR CDR3, a first-round RT-PCR used the HTBI primer set. MiXCR, applied by TCRdb to the multiplex PCR reads, yields one record per CDR3 protein. Found here are some 530,000 distinct CDR3 sequences, about 20% of them singletons; the top ten hold around 47%. Extraction of PBMCs used roughly 9.3 ml of fresh peripheral blood. This sample is drawn from a study of T cells in Graves' hyperthyroidism and ophthalmopathy. Study summary: Staff took peripheral blood when the initial diagnosis was made, before any treatment began.

Findings of the study overall: Ophthalmopathy, which appeared later, was predicted by the model a median about 6 months before onset.

The sample taken for sequencing was blood. The V and J genes are TRBV7-6 and TRBJ1-1; unclear D gene. This receptor was taken from a woman in her sixties or seventies with Graves' ophthalmopathy. The CDR3: CASSLNHGTNTEAFF. DNA of the CDR3: TGTGCCAGCAGCCTAAACCATGGTACTAACACTGAAGCTTTCTTT.